The sequence of this TCR beta chain was determined in a study of circulating tumor DNA in untreated peripheral T-cell lymphoma. Before treatment, baseline tumor tissue was collected for sequencing. V lost 6 bases and J lost 4, with 16 bases in between. There are 14 residues in the CDR3. Looked up from germline, CDR1 is SGDLS and CDR2 is YYNGEE. Clones were read by immunoSEQ multiplex PCR, and TCRdb kept only the in-frame ones, dropping some. The sample has around 6,300 clones, roughly 66% seen once. The sequence was obtained from a human donor with peripheral T-cell lymphoma. Sequenced input: tumor tissue. This chain uses TRBV9 with TRBJ1-2; D unclear. The CDR3 here is CASNMIDGLYGYTF. CDR3 in DNA: TGTGCCAGCAACATGATTGATGGGCTCTATGGCTACACCTTC.